One sample yielded the 19 T cell receptor beta chains listed below, sequenced in a study of T-cell memory formation after mild COVID-19. MiXCR, run by TCRdb on the 5' RACE reads, gives a single entry per CDR3 protein. The table has some 350,000 distinct CDR3 sequences, about an eighth seen once. The sequenced sample was PBMCs or a T cell subset sorted from them (not recorded which). The receptors come from a man aged 18 to 29 who had mild COVID-19 (a few samples of this study predate the infection). Cell type and time point are not known.

The rearrangement uses TRBV7-2 and TRBJ2-5; D tentatively fits TRBD1 or TRBD2 (5 bases each). The germline V and J ends were trimmed by 3 bases and 7 bases, with 21 bases remaining between them. Germline CDR1 and CDR2: SGHTA and FQGNSA. CDR3 length equals 16 residues. For the CDR3, the DNA is TGTGCCAGCAGCTTCGCCGGGGCACCCGAATCCAGGACCCAGTACTTC. Translation gives CASSFAGAPESRTQYF.

The chain is built from TRBV7-2 and TRBJ2-3, with 7 bases matching TRBD2. J lost 6 bases, V lost 3 bases, and 3 bases had no gene match. Germline loops: CDR1 SGHTA, CDR2 FQGNSA. This CDR3 contains 13 residues. CDR3 nucleotides: TGTGCCAGCAGCTTTGCGGGGGTGGATACGCAGTATTTT. It codes for CASSFAGVDTQYF.

This clonotype was found a few times. The chain joins TRBV7-9 to TRBJ1-3; D gene unclear. The CDR3 totals 15 residues. Trimming took off 4 bases at V and 0 bases at J, with 10 bases between the two ends. Per germline, CDR1 SEHNR and CDR2 FQNEAQ (reference sequence). CDR3 DNA: TGTGCCAGCAGCTCTCGGCAGCTCTCTGGAAACACCATATATTTT. Amino acids: CASSSRQLSGNTIYF.

The J gene is TRBJ2-1, the V gene TRBV3-1; TRBD1 or TRBD2 may be the D gene (6 bases each). Germline V lookup: CDR1 LGHDT, CDR2 YNNKEL (reference sequence). The CDR3 sequence is 17 residues long. The V end was cut by 1 base, the J end by 3 bases, with 16 bases between. CDR3 in amino acids: CASSQGAGGLYYNEQFF. CDR3 nucleotides: TGTGCCAGCAGCCAAGGAGCCGGGGGCTTATACTACAATGAGCAGTTCTTC.

This chain connects TRBV6-5 to TRBJ2-4; TRBD2 is a possible D gene (6 bases). Deletions cut 0 bases from V and 4 bases from J, with 10 bases between. Germline-derived CDR1 and CDR2 are MNHEY and SVGAGI. The CDR3 is 15 amino acids. In nucleotides, the CDR3 is TGTGCCAGCAGTTACTCTAGCGGAGGGAAAAACATTCAGTACTTC. This encodes CASSYSSGGKNIQYF.

This clonotype has just a few counts. The genes are TRBV5-8 and TRBJ2-5, with D possibly being TRBD1 (6 bases). V gave up 8 bases and J gave up 7 bases, with 21 bases separating them. Per the germline V gene, CDR1 is SGHTS and CDR2 is YDEGEE. The CDR3 length is 14 residues. This CDR3 reads CASPGTLDGRTQYF. The CDR3 DNA is TGTGCCAGTCCCGGGACACTGGATGGTAGGACCCAGTACTTC.

This clonotype was seen more than once but under ten times. The rearrangement links TRBV10-3 to TRBJ1-4; D gene ambiguous. CDR1 ENHRY and CDR2 SYGVKD come from the germline V gene. This CDR3 contains 13 residues. The germline V and J ends were trimmed by 9 bases and 0 bases, with 8 bases remaining between them. The CDR3 DNA sequence: TGTGCCATATCAGACGCAACTAATGAAAAACTGTTTTTT. This sequence encodes CAISDATNEKLFF.

This clonotype has ten or more counts. The genes are TRBV9 and TRBJ2-5; 13 nucleotides line up with TRBD2. In germline, CDR1 is SGDLS, CDR2 YYNGEE. This CDR3 contains 16 residues. Trimming cost V 3 bases and J 7 bases; bases outside gene matches: 9. DNA for the CDR3: TGTGCCAGCAGCGAAGGGACTAGCGGGGCGGAGTCGACCCAGTACTTC. As protein: CASSEGTSGAESTQYF.

The chain joins TRBV6-1 to TRBJ2-7; TRBD1 agrees at 7 bases. Germline-derived CDR1 and CDR2 are MNHNS and SASEGT. The CDR3 contains 13 residues. The CDR3 reads CASSEDRAYEQYV. The CDR3 nucleotides are TGTGCCAGTAGTGAAGACAGGGCCTACGAGCAGTACGTC.

The DNA for the CDR3 is TGCAGTGCTAGGAATTGGGGGGGGCCAACTGAAGCTTTCTTT. This sequence encodes CSARNWGGPTEAFF. The chain uses TRBV20-1 and TRBJ1-1; a weak D match, TRBD1 (6 bases). CDR3 length: 14 residues. CDR1 and CDR2 (germline): DFQATT, SNEGSKA (reference sequence). V lost 3 bases to trimming and J lost 5 bases, with 16 bases between them.

The sample holds a few counts of this clonotype. The J gene is TRBJ2-2, the V gene TRBV29-1; D possibly corresponds to TRBD2 (7 bases). Germline assignment: CDR1 SQVTM and CDR2 ANQGSEA. The CDR3 consists of 14 residues. The V end lost 7 bases, the J end lost 8 bases, and 20 bases lay between the germline ends. CDR3 sequence (DNA): TGCAGCGGATGGGGGGGCCAGGAAACTGGGGAGCTGTTTTTT. Protein: CSGWGGQETGELFF.

CDR3 residues: CASSLSGDRGNGELFF. The CDR3 DNA reads as TGTGCCAGCAGCTTAAGTGGCGACAGGGGGAACGGGGAGCTGTTTTTT. This chain links TRBV7-3 with TRBJ2-2, with 9 nucleotides matching TRBD1. Germline CDR1 reads SGHTA; CDR2 reads FQGTGA. The CDR3 totals 16 residues. V was pared by 1 base and J by 7 bases, with 7 bases of the junction left unmatched. The full variable domain, its missing parts supplied by reference TRBV7-3 and TRBJ2-2, is GAGVSQTPSNKVTEKGKYVELRCDPISGHTALYWYRQSLGQGPEFLIYFQGTGAADDSGLPNDRFFAVRPEGSVSTLKIQRTERGDSAVYLCASSLSGDRGNGELFFGEGSRLTVL.

This clonotype showed up just a few times. The chain has TRBV12-3 or TRBV12-4 and TRBJ2-2, with D possibly being TRBD2 (6 bases). The CDR3 has 14 residues. Trimming removed 3 bases at V and 3 bases at J, with 8 bases between. CDR3 nucleotides: TGTGCCAGCAGTTTTGGAGGGTACACCGGGGAGCTGTTTTTT. Translating gives CASSFGGYTGELFF.

This sequence joins TRBV5-5 and TRBJ2-5; 7 bases line up with TRBD2. Per germline, CDR1 SGHKS and CDR2 YYEKEE (reference sequence). Unmatched junction bases numbered 9, after V lost 4 bases and J lost 3 bases. CDR3 size: 15 residues. The CDR3 loop reads CASSQGLPRKETQYF. CDR3 DNA sequence: TGTGCCAGCAGCCAGGGACTACCCCGCAAAGAGACCCAGTACTTC.

This clonotype was recorded a few times. The chain recombines TRBV29-1 with TRBJ2-2, with 11 bases that match TRBD2. The CDR3 sequence is 17 residues long. Trimming took 3 bases from V and 0 from J; bases not matched to a gene: 6. The germline V gene encodes CDR1 SQVTM and CDR2 ANQGSEA. The CDR3 region is CSVDYRTSGSNTGELFF. CDR3 bases: TGCAGCGTTGATTACCGGACTAGCGGGTCGAACACCGGGGAGCTGTTTTTT.

This clonotype was detected many times. Written as DNA, the CDR3 is TGTGCCAGCAGTTACCCGGGACCTACAGATACGCAGTATTTT. Translated: CASSYPGPTDTQYF. This chain links TRBV6-6 with TRBJ2-3, with D perhaps given as TRBD1 or TRBD2 (5 bases each). V was cut by 2 bases and J by 3 bases, with 9 bases left in between. This CDR3 spans 14 amino acids. Germline CDR1 MNHNY, CDR2 SVGAGI (reference sequence).

This chain uses TRBV6-2 or TRBV6-3 with TRBJ2-7, with a weak D call TRBD2 (5 bases). V was trimmed by 2 bases and J by 3 bases, leaving 20 bases between them. CDR1 is MNHEY, CDR2 SVGEGT, per germline. The CDR3 covers 17 residues. The CDR3 here is CASSYPSRRRCIYEQYV. In nucleotides, the CDR3 is TGTGCCAGCAGTTACCCCTCTAGGCGGAGGTGTATCTACGAGCAGTACGTC.

This clonotype has more than one count but fewer than ten. This chain links TRBV7-2 with TRBJ1-2, with D uncertain. The CDR3 is made up of 13 amino acids. The ends were cut back, 4 bases at V and 6 bases at J, with 12 bases in the middle. The germline CDR1 and CDR2 sequences are SGHTA and FQGNSA. The CDR3, as DNA: TGTGCCAGCAGCTATGGCCTAGGAGATGGCTACACCTTC. Translating gives CASSYGLGDGYTF.

This clonotype was seen a few times. The V and J genes are TRBV12-3 or TRBV12-4 and TRBJ1-5; 9 bases line up with TRBD1. This CDR3 comprises 15 residues. The V and J ends lost 3 bases and 7 bases, in that order; junction bases with no gene match: 7. Here the CDR3 DNA reads TGTGCCAGCAGTTTCCAAAGACAGGGGGTACAGCCCCAGCATTTT. Amino acid sequence: CASSFQRQGVQPQHF.